The present entry profiles one TCR beta chain with its context. An end of the junction does not agree with germline; a read error may underlie this. TCRdb recomputed calls from the reads with MiXCR, one row per CDR3 protein. The repertoire includes about 530,000 distinct CDR3 sequences, about a quarter of them detected once, and under 15% sits in the top ten. The CDR3 covers 11 residues. Germline V gives CDR1 DFQATT, CDR2 SNEGSKA (reference sequence). The data were taken from a study of T cell repertoires in cytomegalovirus infection. The material sequenced was PBMCs. The TCR was taken from a human donor in good health (CMV status not recorded). Some clones in this sample may be carry-over from other donors' samples. The chain combines TRBV20-1 with TRBJ2-7; the D is unclear. The CDR3, as DNA: TGCGGTGCTGGTGACGGCTACGAGCAGTACTTC. This codes for CGAGDGYEQYF.